The 10 T cell receptor beta chains given below trace back to one sample, sequenced in a study of long-term antiretroviral therapy in people with HIV. The authors ran the immunoSEQ assay, v3.0, at survey level. Sequenced by immunoSEQ multiplex PCR; TCRdb stores in-frame clones only, minus some. The sample has approximately 15,000 clones, roughly 83% seen once. Sequenced here: unsorted PBMCs, sampled just before starting antiretroviral therapy. These receptors all come from a man aged 35 to 55 with HIV.

This sequence joins TRBV7-2 and TRBJ2-2; perhaps TRBD2 as D (6 bases). Trimming took off 1 base at V and 6 bases at J, with 15 bases between the two ends. Germline CDR1 and CDR2: SGHTA and FQGNSA. This CDR3 contains 16 residues. In DNA, the CDR3 is TGTGCCAGCAGCTTAGTCGGAGGGGCATCGGCCGGGGAGCTGTTTTTT. Translation: CASSLVGGASAGELFF.

The chain joins TRBV13 to TRBJ1-4; D is unresolved. The CDR3 has 13 amino acids. The germline gives CDR1 PRHDT, CDR2 FYEKMQ (reference sequence). V lost 0 bases, J lost 2 bases, and 1 base lay in between. This CDR3 reads CASSLGTNEKLFF. As DNA, the CDR3 is TGTGCCAGCAGCTTAGGTACTAATGAAAAACTGTTTTTT.

The sample holds a few counts of this clone. The chain uses TRBV6-1 and TRBJ1-1; D gene uncertain. This CDR3 spans 11 amino acids. In germline, CDR1 is MNHNS, CDR2 SASEGT. With 6 bases removed from V and 8 bases from J, the gap between germline ends came to 10 bases. The CDR3 reads CASSRAIEAFF. The CDR3, as DNA: TGTGCCAGCAGCCGCGCAATCGAAGCTTTCTTT.

V usage is TRBV6-4 and J usage is TRBJ2-2; D remains unclear. The ends were cut back, 2 bases at V and 4 bases at J, with 5 bases in the middle. This CDR3 is 13 amino acids long. Germline CDR1 and CDR2: MRHNA and SNTAGT. CDR3 amino acids: CASSDRTTGELFF. The CDR3 region has the DNA TGTGCCAGCAGTGACCGGACCACCGGGGAGCTGTTTTTT.

This chain joins TRBV4-1 and TRBJ2-3; a weak D match, TRBD2 (5 bases). The CDR3 contains 14 residues. Trimming pared 1 base from V and 4 bases from J, leaving 9 bases between. CDR1 and CDR2 from the germline V gene are MGHRA and YSYEKL. This chain's CDR3 is CASSQGREADTQYF. CDR3 bases: TGCGCCAGCAGCCAAGGCCGGGAAGCAGATACGCAGTATTTT.

About this clone: The junction shows a germline mismatch at one end, possibly a read error. V gene TRBV7-7 combines with J gene TRBJ2-2, with 9 bases that match TRBD1. The CDR3 sequence is 15 residues long. CDR1 is SSHAT, CDR2 FNYEAQ, per germline (reference sequence). This CDR3 is CASSPTGTGSGELFF. Here the CDR3 DNA reads TGTGCTAGCAGCCCTACCGGGACAGGGTCCGGGGAGCTGTTTTTT.

V usage is TRBV6-5 and J usage is TRBJ2-1; D could derive from TRBD1 or TRBD2 (6 bases each). Germline lookup yields CDR1 MNHEY and CDR2 SVGAGI. Trimming took off 2 bases at V and 8 bases at J, with 13 bases between the two ends. There are 14 residues in the CDR3. The CDR3 sequence: CASSYGGDKYEQFF. The CDR3, as DNA: TGTGCCAGCAGTTACGGAGGGGACAAGTATGAGCAGTTCTTC.

This chain joins TRBV10-1 and TRBJ2-7; D is possibly TRBD1 (6 bases). V dropped 0 bases and J dropped 7 bases, with 10 bases sitting between them. Germline V gives CDR1 WNHNN, CDR2 SYGVQD (reference sequence). The CDR3 is 13 residues long. The CDR3 reads CASSESGRGEQYF. CDR3 sequence (DNA): TGCGCCAGCAGTGAGTCTGGCAGGGGAGAGCAGTACTTC.

V and J are TRBV5-4 and TRBJ2-5; 10 bases agree with TRBD1. V lost 0 bases to trimming and J lost 5 bases; unmatched junction nucleotides: 7. The germline gives CDR1 SGHNT, CDR2 YYREEE (reference sequence). The CDR3 consists of 16 residues. This CDR3 is CASSLGRTGGGETQYF. The CDR3 coding sequence is TGTGCCAGCAGCTTGGGACGGACAGGGGGAGGGGAGACCCAGTACTTC.

The rearrangement joins TRBV11-2 to TRBJ2-1; D ambiguous. The CDR3 sequence is 13 residues long. Trimming stripped 0 bases from V and 3 bases from J, with 3 bases between. The germline CDR1 and CDR2 sequences are SGHAT and FQNNGV. CDR3 sequence (DNA): TGTGCCAGCAGCTTAGAGGACTACAATGAGCAGTTCTTC. This gives the protein CASSLEDYNEQFF.